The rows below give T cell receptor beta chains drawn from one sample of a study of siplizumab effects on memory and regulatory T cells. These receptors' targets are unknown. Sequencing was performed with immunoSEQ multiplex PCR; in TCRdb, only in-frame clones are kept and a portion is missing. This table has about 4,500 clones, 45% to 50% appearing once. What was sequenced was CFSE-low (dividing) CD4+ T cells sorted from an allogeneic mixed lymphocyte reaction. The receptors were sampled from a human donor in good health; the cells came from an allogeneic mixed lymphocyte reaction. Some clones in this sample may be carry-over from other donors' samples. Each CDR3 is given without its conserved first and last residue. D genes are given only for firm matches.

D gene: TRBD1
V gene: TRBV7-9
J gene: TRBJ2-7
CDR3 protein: ASSLMGTGVYYEQY

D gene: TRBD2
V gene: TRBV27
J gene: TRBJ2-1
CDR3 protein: ASSLVSSGSGNEQF

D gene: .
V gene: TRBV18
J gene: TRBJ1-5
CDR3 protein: ASSPRGLTSGNQPQH

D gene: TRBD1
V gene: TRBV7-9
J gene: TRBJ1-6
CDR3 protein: ASSFTGAISYNSPLH

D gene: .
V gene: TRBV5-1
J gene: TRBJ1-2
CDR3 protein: ASREGTALYGYT

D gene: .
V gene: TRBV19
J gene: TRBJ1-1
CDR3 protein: ASSFSRGAEGGAF

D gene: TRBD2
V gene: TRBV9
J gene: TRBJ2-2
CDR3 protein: ASSVVGLAGAGELF

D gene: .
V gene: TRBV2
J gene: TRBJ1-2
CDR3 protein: ASIYYYGYT

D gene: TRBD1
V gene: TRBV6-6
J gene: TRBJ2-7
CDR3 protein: ASSRTGQTVEQY

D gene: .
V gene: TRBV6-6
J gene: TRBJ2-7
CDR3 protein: ASSRTFGGSYEQY

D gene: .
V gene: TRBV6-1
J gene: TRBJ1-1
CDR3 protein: ASREPGPSPEAF

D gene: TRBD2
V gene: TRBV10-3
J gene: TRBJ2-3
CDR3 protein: AIRATSGSTDTQY

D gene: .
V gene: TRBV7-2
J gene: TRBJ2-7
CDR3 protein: ASSLDGQIYEQY

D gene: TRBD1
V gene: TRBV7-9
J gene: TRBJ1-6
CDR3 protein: ASSLFGQVGSPLH

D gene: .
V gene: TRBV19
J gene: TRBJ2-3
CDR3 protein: ASRPNTGLRTDTQY

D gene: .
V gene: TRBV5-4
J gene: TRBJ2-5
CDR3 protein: ASSSGSTPGETQY

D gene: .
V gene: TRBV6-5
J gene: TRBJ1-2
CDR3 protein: ASTKWGSGGYT

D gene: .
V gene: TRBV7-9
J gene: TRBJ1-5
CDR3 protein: ASSFRGNQPQH

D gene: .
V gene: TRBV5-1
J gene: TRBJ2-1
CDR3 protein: ASSLAAGYDHEQF

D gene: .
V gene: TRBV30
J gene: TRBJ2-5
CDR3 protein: AWSNQETQY

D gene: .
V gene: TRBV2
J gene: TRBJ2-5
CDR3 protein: ASSGSRGIQETQY

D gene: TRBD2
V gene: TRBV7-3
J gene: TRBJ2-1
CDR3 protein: ASRSTGTIYNEQF